The 13 T cell receptor beta chains given below trace back to one sample, sequenced in a study of post-analysis software for immune sequencing data. General study points: Elevated frequency relative to controls characterized four or five TRBV segments in patients, TRBV5-6, TRBV5-1 and TRBV20-1 among them.

Researchers reported that TCR beta cDNA libraries carried unique molecular identifiers. One entry per CDR3 protein, called by TCRdb with MiXCR from the PCR reads. The sample gives a few hundred thousand distinct CDR3 sequences, around a third of which show up once; approximately 5.4% is in the top ten. These receptors lack a known antigen. The specimen was blood. The receptors were gathered from a girl under 18 with multiple sclerosis.

This clonotype was picked up a small number of times. The chain links TRBV20-1 to TRBJ2-1; D not resolved. Germline CDR1 DFQATT, CDR2 SNEGSKA (reference sequence). Trimming stripped 1 base from V and 0 bases from J, with 13 bases between. The CDR3 extends over 16 amino acids. The DNA of the CDR3 is TGCAGTGCTAGAGTACCAGGCCCAGGCTCCTACAATGAGCAGTTCTTC. Protein product: CSARVPGPGSYNEQFF.

V is TRBV7-8 and J is TRBJ1-4; no clear D. CDR1 and CDR2 (germline): SGHVS, FQNEAQ. V was clipped by 0 bases and J by 12 bases, with 8 bases between them. The CDR3 has 12 residues. The CDR3 DNA sequence: TGTGCCAGCAGCTTAGCGTCCCAAGAACTGTTTTTT. Protein sequence: CASSLASQELFF.

This clonotype was seen a few times. In DNA form, the CDR3 reads TGTGCCGGAAGCCTACAGGGTGGGTCCTATGGCTACACCTTC. Protein: CAGSLQGGSYGYTF. V is TRBV6-6 and J is TRBJ1-2; D perhaps matches TRBD1 (6 bases). From germline, CDR1 is MNHNY and CDR2 SVGAGI (reference sequence). This CDR3 has 14 amino acids. V lost 11 bases to trimming and J lost 4 bases, with 20 bases between them.

The gene calls are TRBV7-9 and TRBJ2-5; 10 positions match TRBD2. The J call may be incorrect, as the DNA end agrees better with TRBJ2-1. In germline, CDR1 is SEHNR, CDR2 FQNEAQ (reference sequence). CDR3 length: 16 residues. CDR3 in DNA: TGTGCCAGCAGCCGCGCACTAGCGGGGATCCAAGAGACCCAGTTCTTC. This sequence encodes CASSRALAGIQETQFF.

The DNA for the CDR3 is TGCGCCAGCAGCAACGACAGGGGGCTCTTGTACGAGCAGTACTTC. It is translated as CASSNDRGLLYEQYF. This chain links TRBV5-1 with TRBJ2-7; 10 bases fit TRBD1. CDR3 length: 15 residues. The junction had 8 bases not matched to a gene; V was cut back by 4 bases and J by 4 bases. The germline CDR1 and CDR2 sequences are SGHRS and YFSETQ.

J is TRBJ2-7 and V is TRBV7-9; tentative D call: TRBD1 (5 bases). V was pared by 4 bases and J by 2 bases, with 9 bases between. Germline assignment: CDR1 SEHNR and CDR2 FQNEAQ (reference sequence). The CDR3 totals 13 residues. The CDR3 sequence is CASSSGFTYEQYF. As DNA, the CDR3 is TGTGCCAGCAGCTCAGGGTTCACCTACGAGCAGTACTTC.

The chain uses TRBV7-2 and TRBJ1-2, with 7 bases identical to TRBD1. Germline V CDR1 and CDR2: SGHTA, FQGNSA. Trimming at V came to 4 bases and at J to 8 bases, leaving 10 bases not matched to a gene. CDR3 size: 14 residues. The CDR3 nucleotides read TGTGCCAGCAGCTCCTCACAGGGGTCTGGGGGCTACACCTTC. It specifies CASSSSQGSGGYTF.

CDR3: CASSESDYGVVETQYF. The CDR3 coding sequence is TGCGCCAGCAGTGAGTCGGACTACGGAGTAGTGGAGACCCAGTACTTC. The V and J genes are TRBV10-2 and TRBJ2-5; D might be TRBD2 (6 bases). V lost 0 bases to trimming and J lost 5 bases, with 16 bases between them. The CDR3 consists of 16 residues. The germline gives CDR1 WSHSY, CDR2 SAAADI.

The table lists this clonotype with a few counts. CDR3 coding DNA: TGTGCCAGCAGCTTATTCGGGACAGGGGTGCGTGGCTACACCTTC. Protein sequence: CASSLFGTGVRGYTF. The rearrangement links TRBV5-5 to TRBJ1-2; the match to TRBD1 covers 10 bases. Unmatched junction bases numbered 8, after V lost 2 bases and J lost 7 bases. Looked up from germline, CDR1 is SGHKS and CDR2 is YYEKEE (reference sequence). The CDR3 is made up of 15 amino acids.

This clonotype was observed a handful of times. This CDR3 reads CATSRDIGGNYGYTF. The CDR3 DNA follows: TGTGCCACCAGCAGAGATATTGGAGGGAACTATGGCTACACCTTC. The gene calls are TRBV15 and TRBJ1-2, with unresolved D. V lost 0 bases, J lost 2 bases, and 10 bases lay in between. This CDR3 has 15 amino acids. Germline assignment: CDR1 LNHNV and CDR2 YYDKDF (reference sequence). The complete variable domain, with remaining parts taken from reference TRBV15 and TRBJ1-2, reads DAMVIQNPRYQVTQFGKPVTLSCSQTLNHNVMYWYQQKSSQAPKLLFHYYDKDFNNEADTPDNFQSRRPNTSFCFLDIRSPGLGDTAMYLCATSRDIGGNYGYTFGSGTRLTVV.

The chain couples TRBV25-1 to TRBJ1-5; D is unclear. V lost 1 base and J 1 base, leaving 8 bases between the germline ends. Germline lookup yields CDR1 MGHDK and CDR2 SYGVNS. This CDR3 has 15 amino acids. CDR3 sequence reads: CASSESGRSNQPQHF. As DNA, the CDR3 is TGTGCCAGCAGTGAATCTGGTAGGAGCAATCAGCCCCAGCATTTT.

The J gene is TRBJ2-7, the V gene TRBV6-5; D not resolved. The end of the DNA fits TRBJ2-5 better, so the J call may be wrong. The CDR3 runs 14 residues. Germline CDR1 MNHEY, CDR2 SVGAGI. CDR3 bases: TGTGCCAGCAGTTACTCCTCCATTATGGAGACCCAGTACTTC. This gives the protein CASSYSSIMETQYF.

The table lists this clonotype with a few counts. J is TRBJ2-5 and V is TRBV20-1; TRBD2 agrees at 10 bases. With V trimmed by 2 bases and J by 7 bases, 7 bases remained unmatched. This CDR3 has 14 residues. Germline loops: CDR1 DFQATT, CDR2 SNEGSKA (reference sequence). CDR3 residues: CSARPGTSEGTQYF. CDR3 coding DNA: TGCAGTGCTAGACCCGGGACTAGCGAAGGGACCCAGTACTTC.